The clone carrying this TCR beta chain was counted only a few times. Its target is unknown. The sample is drawn from a study of T cell repertoires in cytomegalovirus infection. Study as a whole: CMV epitopes, recently identified HLA-C-restricted and well-studied HLA-B-restricted, were used. Carrying CMV and the relevant HLA type showed in public TCR beta signatures.

The length of the CDR3 is 16 residues. CDR1 and CDR2 from the germline V gene are SGDLS and YYNGEE. The J segment lost 5 bases and the V segment lost 1 base, leaving 9 bases of the junction unmatched. In TCRdb, the reads were re-called with MiXCR into one record per CDR3 protein. In the table there are about 920,000 distinct CDR3 sequences, around 32% of which are singletons. Source: cultured CD8+ T cells from PBMCs, taken from culture after CMV antigen stimulation. The chain joins TRBV9 to TRBJ2-1; TRBD1 agrees at 7 bases. The source of this sequence is a human donor in good health (CMV status not recorded). Some clones in this sample may be carry-over from other donors' samples. The CDR3 loop reads CASSVSRAGGNNEQFF. The CDR3 nucleotides are TGTGCCAGCAGCGTAAGCCGGGCAGGGGGTAACAATGAGCAGTTCTTC.